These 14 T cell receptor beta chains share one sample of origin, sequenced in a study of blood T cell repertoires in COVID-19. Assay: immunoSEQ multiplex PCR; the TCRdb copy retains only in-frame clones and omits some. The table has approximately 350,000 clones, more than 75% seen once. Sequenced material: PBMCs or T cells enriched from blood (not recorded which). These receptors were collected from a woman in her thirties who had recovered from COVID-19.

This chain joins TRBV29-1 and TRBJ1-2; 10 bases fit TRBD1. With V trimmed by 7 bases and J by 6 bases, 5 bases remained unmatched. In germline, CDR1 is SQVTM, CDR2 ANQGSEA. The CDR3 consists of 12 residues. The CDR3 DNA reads TGCAGCGGGACCGGGACAGGGGATGGCTACACCTTC. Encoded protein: CSGTGTGDGYTF.

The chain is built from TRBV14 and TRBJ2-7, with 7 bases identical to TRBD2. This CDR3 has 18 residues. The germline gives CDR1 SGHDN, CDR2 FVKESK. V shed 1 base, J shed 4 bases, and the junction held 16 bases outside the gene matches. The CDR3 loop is CASSQGFDRGGTFYEQYF. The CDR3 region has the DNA TGTGCCAGCAGCCAAGGGTTTGATCGCGGGGGAACATTTTACGAGCAGTACTTC.

CDR3 in amino acids: CASSVGGVTGELFF. The CDR3 DNA follows: TGTGCCAGCAGCGTAGGGGGGGTCACCGGGGAGCTGTTTTTT. This chain uses TRBV9 with TRBJ2-2; TRBD2 is a possible D gene (6 bases). The length of the CDR3 is 14 residues. Looked up from germline, CDR1 is SGDLS and CDR2 is YYNGEE. V lost 0 bases, J lost 4 bases, and 7 bases lay in between.

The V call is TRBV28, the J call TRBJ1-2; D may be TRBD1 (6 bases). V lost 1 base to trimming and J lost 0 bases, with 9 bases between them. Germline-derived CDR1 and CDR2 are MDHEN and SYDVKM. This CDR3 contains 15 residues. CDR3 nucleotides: TGTGCCAGCAGTTTATCAGAGGGGGCTAACTATGGCTACACCTTC. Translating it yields CASSLSEGANYGYTF.

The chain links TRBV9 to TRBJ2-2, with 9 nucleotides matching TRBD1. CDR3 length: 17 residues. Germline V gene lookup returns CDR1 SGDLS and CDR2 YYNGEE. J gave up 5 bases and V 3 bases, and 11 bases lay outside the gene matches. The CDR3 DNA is TGTGCCAGCAGCGAACACACACCGGGACAGGGAACCGGGGAGCTGTTTTTT. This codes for CASSEHTPGQGTGELFF.

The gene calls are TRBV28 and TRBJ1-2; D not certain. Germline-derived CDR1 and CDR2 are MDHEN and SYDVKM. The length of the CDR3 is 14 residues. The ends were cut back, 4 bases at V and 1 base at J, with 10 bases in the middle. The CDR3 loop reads CASSSVTVNYGYTF. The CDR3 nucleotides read TGTGCCAGCAGTTCCGTCACAGTTAACTATGGCTACACCTTC.

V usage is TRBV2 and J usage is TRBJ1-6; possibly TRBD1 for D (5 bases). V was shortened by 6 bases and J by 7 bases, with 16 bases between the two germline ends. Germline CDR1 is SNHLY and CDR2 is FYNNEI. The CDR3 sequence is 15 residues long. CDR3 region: CASSAVRDYNSPLHF. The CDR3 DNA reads TGTGCCAGCAGCGCTGTCAGGGATTACAATTCACCCCTCCACTTT. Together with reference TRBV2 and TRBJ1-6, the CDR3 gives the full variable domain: EPEVTQTPSHQVTQMGQEVILRCVPISNHLYFYWYRQILGQKVEFLVSFYNNEISEKSEIFDDQFSVERPDGSNFTLKIRSTKLEDSAMYFCASSAVRDYNSPLHFGNGTRLTVT.

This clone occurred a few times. The DNA for the CDR3 is TGTGCCAGCTCACCAACACCGGGACAGGGGACGACGGGATTTGGAAACACCATATATTTT. Its translation: CASSPTPGQGTTGFGNTIYF. The rearrangement joins TRBV18 to TRBJ1-3, with 10 bases that match TRBD1. The germline CDR1 and CDR2 sequences are KGHSH and LQKENI. There are 20 residues in the CDR3. J was trimmed by 3 bases and V by 2 bases; bases with no gene match: 16.

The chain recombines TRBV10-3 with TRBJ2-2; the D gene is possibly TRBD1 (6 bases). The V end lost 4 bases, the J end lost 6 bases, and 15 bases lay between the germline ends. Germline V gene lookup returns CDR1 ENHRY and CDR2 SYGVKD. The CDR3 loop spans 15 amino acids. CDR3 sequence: CAISVSLQGPGELFF. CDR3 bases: TGTGCCATCAGTGTATCCTTACAGGGCCCCGGGGAGCTGTTTTTT.

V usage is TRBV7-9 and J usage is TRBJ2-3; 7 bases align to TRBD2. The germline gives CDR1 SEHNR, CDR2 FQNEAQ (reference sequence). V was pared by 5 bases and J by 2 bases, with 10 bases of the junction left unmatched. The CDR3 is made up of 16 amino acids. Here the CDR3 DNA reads TGTGCCAGCAGCCCCCCGTCTAGCGGCTACACAGATACGCAGTATTTT. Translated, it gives CASSPPSSGYTDTQYF. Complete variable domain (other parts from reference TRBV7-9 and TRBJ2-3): DTGVSQNPRHKITKRGQNVTFRCDPISEHNRLYWYRQTLGQGPEFLTYFQNEAQLEKSRLLSDRFSAERPKGSFSTLEIQRTEQGDSAMYLCASSPPSSGYTDTQYFGPGTRLTVL.

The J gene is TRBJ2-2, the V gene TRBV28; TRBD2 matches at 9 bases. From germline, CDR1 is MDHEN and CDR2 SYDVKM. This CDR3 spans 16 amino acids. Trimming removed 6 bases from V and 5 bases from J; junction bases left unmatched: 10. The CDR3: CASSQRGTSRTGELFF. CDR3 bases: TGTGCCAGCAGCCAGCGTGGGACTAGCAGGACCGGGGAGCTGTTTTTT. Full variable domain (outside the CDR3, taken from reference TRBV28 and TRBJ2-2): DVKVTQSSRYLVKRTGEKVFLECVQDMDHENMFWYRQDPGLGLRLIYFSYDVKMKEKGDIPEGYSVSREKKERFSLILESASTNQTSMYLCASSQRGTSRTGELFFGEGSRLTVL.

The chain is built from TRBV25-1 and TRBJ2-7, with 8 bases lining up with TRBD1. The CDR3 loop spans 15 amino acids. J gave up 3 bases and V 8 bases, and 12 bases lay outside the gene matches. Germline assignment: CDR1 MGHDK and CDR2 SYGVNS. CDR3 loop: CASSVFRDRSYEQYF. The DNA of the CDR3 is TGTGCCAGCTCAGTCTTCCGGGACAGGAGCTACGAGCAGTACTTC.

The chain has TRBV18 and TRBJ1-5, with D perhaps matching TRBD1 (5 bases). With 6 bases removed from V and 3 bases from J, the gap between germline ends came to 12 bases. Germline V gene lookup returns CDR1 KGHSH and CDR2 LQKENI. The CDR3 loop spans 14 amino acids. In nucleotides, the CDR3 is TGTGCCAGCTCCACGACAGACCCCAATCAGCCCCAGCATTTT. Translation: CASSTTDPNQPQHF.

CDR3 loop: CATSDASGSAYNEQFF. In DNA, the CDR3 is TGTGCCACCAGTGACGCCAGCGGGAGTGCCTACAATGAGCAGTTCTTC. This sequence joins TRBV24-1 and TRBJ2-1; TRBD2 matches at 8 bases. Germline values: CDR1 KGHDR, CDR2 SFDVKD. CDR3 length: 16 residues. V was pared by 4 bases and J by 2 bases, with 6 bases of the junction left unmatched.